This T cell receptor (beta chain) derives from a study of beta chain features in type 1 diabetes. Study-level background: Patients and healthy donors were similar in age, gender and cell yields.

This clone was counted only a few times. Expressed TCRB transcripts were sequenced, since all the RNA that had been isolated was reverse transcribed. Each sample of naive, central memory or regulatory T cells had, on average, roughly 3.4 million reads. Assay: immunoSEQ multiplex PCR; the TCRdb copy retains only in-frame clones and omits some. The table includes 350,000 to 450,000 clones, roughly 16% detected once. This CDR3 comprises 13 residues. The V and J ends lost 4 bases and 8 bases respectively, with 13 bases between them. Germline V gene data show CDR1 as SGHRS and CDR2 as YFSETQ. The receptor's source is a woman aged 18-30 years in good health. Material for sequencing was naive CD4+ T cells from blood. This chain connects TRBV5-1 to TRBJ2-1; TRBD1 is a possible D gene (7 bases). The CDR3 loop is CASSNRGGDEQFF. CDR3 nucleotides: TGCGCCAGCAGCAACAGGGGCGGGGATGAGCAGTTCTTC.